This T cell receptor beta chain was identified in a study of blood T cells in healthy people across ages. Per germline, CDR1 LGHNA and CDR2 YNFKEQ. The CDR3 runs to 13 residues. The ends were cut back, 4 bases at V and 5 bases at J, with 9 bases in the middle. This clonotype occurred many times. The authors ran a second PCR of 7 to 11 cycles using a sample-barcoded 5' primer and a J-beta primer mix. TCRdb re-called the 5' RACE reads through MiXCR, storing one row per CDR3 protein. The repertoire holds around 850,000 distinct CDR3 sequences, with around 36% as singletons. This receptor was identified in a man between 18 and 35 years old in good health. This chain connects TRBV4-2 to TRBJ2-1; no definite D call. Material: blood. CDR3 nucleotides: TGTGCCAGCAGCCGTAATAGGGACAATGAGCAGTTCTTC. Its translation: CASSRNRDNEQFF.